The 24 T cell receptor beta chains below all came from one sample that was sequenced in a study of cytomegalovirus exposure and HLA in healthy donors. PCR used 60 Vbeta primers and 13 Jbeta primers. Assay used: immunoSEQ multiplex PCR; TCRdb lists only in-frame clones, some missing. The data contain 180,000 or so clones, approximately 85% of them singletons. The sequenced material came from PBMCs. The receptors shown here come from a man between 18 and 29 years old in good health and CMV-seropositive.

The chain is built from TRBV27 and TRBJ1-6, with D tentatively TRBD1 (6 bases). Germline assignment: CDR1 MNHEY and CDR2 SMNVEV (reference sequence). The CDR3 has 13 amino acids. Deletions cut 1 base from V and 14 bases from J, with 12 bases between. CDR3 residues: CASSLWQGRALHF. The CDR3 coding sequence is TGTGCCAGCAGTTTATGGCAGGGGCGAGCCCTCCACTTT.

The chain is built from TRBV2 and TRBJ2-7; possible D gene TRBD1, 6 bases. The V end was cut by 3 bases, the J end by 6 bases, with 9 bases between. Germline lookup yields CDR1 SNHLY and CDR2 FYNNEI. This CDR3 region has 12 residues. The CDR3 sequence is CASSEPGVEQYF. The CDR3 bases are TGTGCCAGCAGTGAGCCAGGGGTCGAGCAGTACTTC. The full variable domain, completed using reference TRBV2 and TRBJ2-7, is EPEVTQTPSHQVTQMGQEVILRCVPISNHLYFYWYRQILGQKVEFLVSFYNNEISEKSEIFDDQFSVERPDGSNFTLKIRSTKLEDSAMYFCASSEPGVEQYFGPGTRLTVT.

The chain is built from TRBV4-1 and TRBJ1-6; D is perhaps TRBD1 (6 bases). The germline V gene encodes CDR1 MGHRA and CDR2 YSYEKL. The length of the CDR3 is 17 residues. V dropped 0 bases and J dropped 9 bases, with 18 bases sitting between them. CDR3 DNA: TGCGCCAGCAGCCAAGATACCCAACAGGGACCGAGTTCACCCCTCCACTTT. Translating it yields CASSQDTQQGPSSPLHF.

The chain joins TRBV7-2 to TRBJ1-6; D is perhaps TRBD1 (5 bases). Germline loops: CDR1 SGHTA, CDR2 FQGNSA. The CDR3 runs to 15 residues. V was shortened by 1 base and J by 7 bases, with 11 bases between the two germline ends. The CDR3 reads CASSLEYRQNSPLHF. CDR3 coding DNA: TGTGCCAGCAGCTTAGAATACAGACAGAATTCACCCCTCCACTTT.

The chain is built from TRBV19 and TRBJ2-1; 8 positions match TRBD1. Germline lookup yields CDR1 LNHDA and CDR2 SQIVND (reference sequence). The ends lost 1 base at V and 6 bases at J; junction bases unmatched: 2. CDR3 size: 14 residues. CDR3 DNA sequence: TGTGCCAGTAGTATAGTAACAGGGGGCAATGAGCAGTTCTTC. Its translation is CASSIVTGGNEQFF.

This clone came up once. V and J are TRBV11-2 and TRBJ2-5; D call uncertain. The CDR3 is made up of 11 amino acids. Germline CDR1 is SGHAT and CDR2 is FQNNGV. V lost 5 bases and J lost 4, with 5 bases in between. The CDR3 region is CASSGGETQYF. In nucleotides, the CDR3 is TGTGCCAGCAGCGGCGGAGAGACCCAGTACTTC.

V usage is TRBV29-1 and J usage is TRBJ1-2; 7 bases align to TRBD1. The CDR3 consists of 14 residues. Losses at the gene ends were 6 bases for V and 3 bases for J; bases not matched to a gene: 10. The germline V gene has CDR1 SQVTM and CDR2 ANQGSEA. The CDR3 DNA reads TGCAGCGTCGCGACCGGGACAGCGCACTATGGCTACACCTTC. This translates into CSVATGTAHYGYTF.

This clone came up a few times. V is TRBV4-1 and J is TRBJ2-7, with a possible D match to TRBD2 (7 bases). V lost 0 bases to trimming and J lost 7 bases, with 16 bases between them. In germline, CDR1 is MGHRA, CDR2 YSYEKL. The length of the CDR3 is 15 residues. The CDR3 loop reads CASSQEGGGQGEQYF. CDR3 DNA sequence: TGCGCCAGCAGCCAAGAAGGCGGGGGTCAGGGGGAGCAGTACTTC.

The V call is TRBV5-8, the J call TRBJ1-3; 11 nucleotides agree with TRBD1. Germline CDR1 SGHTS, CDR2 YDEGEE. The CDR3 totals 18 residues. With V trimmed by 3 bases and J by 0 bases, 8 bases remained unmatched. The CDR3 DNA sequence: TGTGCCAGCAGCTCCGGACAGGGGGCCCTTAGCTCTGGAAACACCATATATTTT. This codes for CASSSGQGALSSGNTIYF. The full variable domain, with the rest looked up from reference TRBV5-8 and TRBJ1-3, is EAGVTQSPTHLIKTRGQQATLRCSPISGHTSVYWYQQALGLGLQFLLWYDEGEERNRGNFPPRFSGRQFPNYSSELNVNALELEDSALYLCASSSGQGALSSGNTIYFGEGSWLTVV.

The chain carries TRBV21-1 and TRBJ1-3; TRBD1 is the table's D call and was not checked against the DNA. TRBV21-1 has pseudogene status. The CDR3 runs to 17 residues. The chain's CDR3 is CASSKVGTGLIGNTIYF. DNA of the CDR3: TGTGCCAGCAGCAAAGTCGGGACAGGGCTAATCGGAAACACCATATATTTT.

The chain carries TRBV18 and TRBJ2-1; TRBD1 matches at 11 bases. J gave up 7 bases and V 2 bases, and 1 base lay outside the gene matches. There are 14 residues in the CDR3. The germline V gene has CDR1 KGHSH and CDR2 LQKENI. The CDR3, as DNA: TGTGCCAGCTCACCAGGGACAGGGGGAAATGAGCAGTTCTTC. Its protein product is CASSPGTGGNEQFF.

This clone was picked up a small number of times. CDR3 loop: CASSQDRAGNQPQHF. CDR3 nucleotides: TGCGCCAGCAGCCAAGACAGGGCAGGGAATCAGCCCCAGCATTTT. The rearrangement links TRBV4-3 to TRBJ1-5, with D possibly being TRBD1 (5 bases). CDR1 is LGHNA and CDR2 is YSLEER in the germline V gene. The CDR3 is 15 amino acids. V gave up 0 bases and J gave up 4 bases, with 10 bases separating them.

In the case of this clone: One end of the junction does not line up with germline, which may come from a read error. This rearrangement joins TRBV6-5 to TRBJ2-5; D is undetermined. The V gene's germline CDR1 is MNHEY and CDR2 SVGAGI. The CDR3 is made up of 13 amino acids. The CDR3 here is CASSYVHQETQYF. The CDR3 nucleotides read TGTGCCAGCAGTTACGTCCACCAGGAGACCCAGTACTTC.

The chain joins TRBV12-5 to TRBJ2-3; 13 positions agree with TRBD2. Germline V CDR1 and CDR2: LGHNT, FRNRAP. Trimming at V came to 6 bases and at J to 5 bases, leaving 2 bases not matched to a gene. CDR3 size: 14 residues. This CDR3 reads CASGWTSGGDTQYF. CDR3 nucleotides: TGTGCTAGTGGCTGGACTAGCGGGGGAGATACGCAGTATTTT. Supplemented by reference TRBV12-5 and TRBJ2-3, the full variable domain reads DARVTQTPRHKVTEMGQEVTMRCQPILGHNTVFWYRQTMMQGLELLAYFRNRAPLDDSGMPKDRFSAEMPDATLATLKIQPSEPRDSAVYFCASGWTSGGDTQYFGPGTRLTVL.

The rearrangement uses TRBV27 and TRBJ2-5; D perhaps matches TRBD2 (6 bases). Trimming took off 3 bases at V and 7 bases at J, with 12 bases between the two ends. Germline-derived CDR1 and CDR2 are MNHEY and SMNVEV (reference sequence). The CDR3 consists of 13 residues. In DNA, the CDR3 is TGTGCCAGCAGTTTTAGTAGCGGAGCGACCCAGTACTTC. It yields the protein CASSFSSGATQYF.

This chain joins TRBV7-2 and TRBJ2-5; the D is unclear. In germline, CDR1 is SGHTA, CDR2 FQGNSA. This CDR3 contains 13 residues. V dropped 5 bases and J dropped 3 bases, with 10 bases sitting between them. CDR3 nucleotide sequence: TGTGCCAGCAGCGCGAACTCCAAAGAGACCCAGTACTTC. Protein: CASSANSKETQYF.

This clone was counted a single time. At one boundary the junction diverges from the germline segment, which might be a read error. The chain has TRBV7-9 and TRBJ2-7; 12 positions agree with TRBD1. CDR3 length equals 15 residues. CDR1 is SEHNR, CDR2 FQNEAQ, per germline (reference sequence). The CDR3, as DNA: TGTTCCAGCAGCTCGCCGGGACAGGGGGCCCACGAGCAGTACTTC. Its protein is CSSSSPGQGAHEQYF.

The rearrangement joins TRBV7-8 to TRBJ2-2; 11 bases fit TRBD1. The germline CDR1 and CDR2 sequences are SGHVS and FQNEAQ. V lost 3 bases, J lost 3 bases, and 6 bases stayed unmatched. CDR3 length: 17 residues. The CDR3 is CASSFGPGQGDTGELFF. The CDR3 region has the DNA TGTGCCAGCAGCTTCGGTCCGGGACAGGGGGACACCGGGGAGCTGTTTTTT.

The V and J genes are TRBV19 and TRBJ1-1; 7 bases line up with TRBD1. V lost 6 bases to trimming and J lost 0 bases; unmatched junction nucleotides: 4. The germline V gene encodes CDR1 LNHDA and CDR2 SQIVND (reference sequence). This CDR3 has 14 amino acids. This CDR3 is CASSPGTVNTEAFF. As DNA, the CDR3 is TGTGCCAGTAGCCCCGGGACAGTGAACACTGAAGCTTTCTTT.

The V gene is TRBV4-2, the J gene TRBJ2-7, with 7 bases that match TRBD1. Unmatched junction bases numbered 3, after V lost 4 bases and J lost 0 bases. Germline loops: CDR1 LGHNA, CDR2 YNFKEQ. The CDR3 contains 14 residues. CDR3 sequence: CASSRRDSSYEQYF. The CDR3, as DNA: TGTGCCAGCAGCCGCCGGGACAGCTCCTACGAGCAGTACTTC.

The chain couples TRBV6-5 to TRBJ1-2; tentatively, D is TRBD1 (6 bases). Germline CDR1 and CDR2: MNHEY and SVGAGI. The CDR3 extends over 15 amino acids. V was shortened by 5 bases and J by 7 bases, with 20 bases between the two germline ends. The CDR3 coding sequence is TGTGCCAGCAGTCCTACCCAACAGGGTTCGGGTGGCTACACCTTC. Residues: CASSPTQQGSGGYTF.

V is TRBV7-8 and J is TRBJ2-1; 14 bases agree with TRBD2. Germline V lookup: CDR1 SGHVS, CDR2 FQNEAQ. J was trimmed by 6 bases and V by 3 bases; bases with no gene match: 1. This CDR3 is built from 15 residues. The CDR3 is CASSLTSGGANEQFF. The CDR3 bases are TGTGCCAGCAGCTTGACTAGCGGGGGGGCCAATGAGCAGTTCTTC.

CDR3 protein: CASSLGGLGMDTQYF. The CDR3 nucleotides read TGCGCCAGCAGCTTGGGGGGACTTGGGATGGATACGCAGTATTTT. The chain carries TRBV5-1 and TRBJ2-3, with D possibly TRBD2 on 6 matching bases. V gave up 0 bases and J gave up 6 bases, with 14 bases separating them. There are 15 residues in the CDR3. Germline CDR1 reads SGHRS; CDR2 reads YFSETQ.

The chain carries TRBV30 and TRBJ2-2; the match to TRBD2 covers 11 bases. The J segment lost 4 bases and the V segment lost 0 bases, leaving 4 bases of the junction unmatched. The CDR3 sequence is 16 residues long. CDR1 is GTSNPN, CDR2 SVGIG, per germline (reference sequence). The CDR3 sequence: CAWSVLAGGGTGELFF. The DNA for the CDR3 is TGTGCCTGGAGTGTCCTAGCGGGGGGTGGCACCGGGGAGCTGTTTTTT.